This T cell receptor (beta chain) emerged from a study of cytomegalovirus exposure and HLA in healthy donors. Primers included in the PCR were 60 Vbeta and 13 Jbeta primers. This table comes from immunoSEQ multiplex PCR, and its TCRdb copy is limited to in-frame clones, with some not included. The table lists roughly 60,000 clones, with around 4.2% in the top ten. CDR1 is MNHNS and CDR2 is SASEGT in the germline V gene. This CDR3 is built from 16 residues. The junction had 6 bases not matched to a gene; V was cut back by 1 base and J by 4 bases. Specimen: PBMCs. This receptor was taken from a male donor in good health and CMV-seronegative. The chain employs TRBV6-1 and TRBJ1-5; 8 positions agree with TRBD1. The CDR3 loop is CASSEGGTGWNQPQHF. CDR3 DNA: TGTGCCAGCAGTGAAGGGGGGACAGGATGGAATCAGCCCCAGCATTTT.